The entry below describes one T cell receptor beta chain. Its antigen remains unknown. This record comes from a study of CD8 T cells in Susac syndrome. The study, taken as a whole, reports: The study recognized that its TCR sequencing and HLA analysis covered a relatively small number of individuals.

cDNA came from roughly 0.5 to 1 ug RNA primed by random hexamers. It was immunoSEQ multiplex PCR that amplified TCR beta CDR3 across 54 Vbeta and 13 Jbeta. In TCRdb, the immunoSEQ multiplex PCR reads were re-called with MiXCR into one record per CDR3 protein. The sample yields a few hundred thousand distinct CDR3 sequences, around 90% seen once. CD8+ and CD4+ T cells taken from blood had their TCR beta sequenced. It was negative isolation that provided the CD8+ and CD4+ T cells, whereas TEMRA cells were enriched by FACS. This CDR3 is 15 amino acids long. V shed 6 bases and J 4 bases; nucleotides not matched to a gene: 8. Germline V gene data show CDR1 as SGHTA and CDR2 as FQGNSA.

Material: CD4+ T cells from PBMCs. The receptor was isolated from a human donor with multiple sclerosis. This chain joins TRBV7-2 and TRBJ2-1, with 8 bases fitting TRBD2. CDR3 DNA: TGTGCCAGCAGAGGGGACTTAGCGGGGTACAATGAGCAGTTCTTC. Encoded protein: CASRGDLAGYNEQFF.